The 5 T cell receptor beta chains listed next were all sequenced from one sample in a study of T-cell memory formation after mild COVID-19. Using its own MiXCR run on the 5' RACE reads, TCRdb lists one record per CDR3 protein. The sample lists over 400,000 distinct CDR3 sequences; roughly a quarter were seen once. The sample comprised PBMCs or a T cell subset sorted from them (not recorded which). These receptors were obtained from an adult woman who had mild COVID-19 (a few samples of this study predate the infection). Cell type and time point are not known.

This clonotype was counted ten times or more. CDR3 protein: CSASGGGQETQYF. CDR3 nucleotide sequence: TGCAGTGCCAGCGGCGGGGGGCAAGAGACCCAGTACTTC. This chain connects TRBV20-1 to TRBJ2-5, with 8 bases lining up with TRBD2. This CDR3 is 13 amino acids long. V lost 6 bases and J lost 2; bases outside the gene matches: 5. Germline lookup yields CDR1 DFQATT and CDR2 SNEGSKA (reference sequence).

The rearrangement uses TRBV4-1 and TRBJ2-7; D remains ambiguous. V dropped 4 bases and J dropped 5 bases, with 15 bases sitting between them. The germline gives CDR1 MGHRA, CDR2 YSYEKL. This CDR3 has 14 residues. DNA for the CDR3: TGCGCCAGCAGCCTTCTAGGGTTGTTCGACGAGCAGTACTTC. This sequence encodes CASSLLGLFDEQYF.

This clonotype turned up a few times. This chain uses TRBV20-1 with TRBJ1-2, with D perhaps TRBD1 (6 bases). Germline-derived CDR1 and CDR2 are DFQATT and SNEGSKA (reference sequence). The CDR3 is made up of 14 amino acids. V was cut by 4 bases and J by 0 bases, with 12 bases left in between. The CDR3, as DNA: TGCAGTGCTACGACAGGACTCGCTAACTATGGCTACACCTTC. It translates to CSATTGLANYGYTF.

The rearrangement uses TRBV30 and TRBJ2-7; D is unclear. The CDR3 totals 14 residues. In germline, CDR1 is GTSNPN, CDR2 SVGIG (reference sequence). V dropped 7 bases and J dropped 2 bases, with 18 bases sitting between them. The CDR3 loop is CAYLQQRSPYEQYF. In DNA form, the CDR3 reads TGTGCCTACCTCCAGCAGCGTTCTCCCTACGAGCAGTACTTC.

In its sample, this clonotype was seen a few times. The rearrangement links TRBV7-8 to TRBJ2-1; TRBD1 agrees at 9 bases. V was clipped by 4 bases and J by 5 bases; unmatched bases: 6. CDR3 size: 15 residues. Looked up from germline, CDR1 is SGHVS and CDR2 is FQNEAQ. This chain's CDR3 is CASSYAGTGNNEQFF. The CDR3 coding sequence is TGTGCCAGCAGCTATGCCGGGACAGGGAACAATGAGCAGTTCTTC.